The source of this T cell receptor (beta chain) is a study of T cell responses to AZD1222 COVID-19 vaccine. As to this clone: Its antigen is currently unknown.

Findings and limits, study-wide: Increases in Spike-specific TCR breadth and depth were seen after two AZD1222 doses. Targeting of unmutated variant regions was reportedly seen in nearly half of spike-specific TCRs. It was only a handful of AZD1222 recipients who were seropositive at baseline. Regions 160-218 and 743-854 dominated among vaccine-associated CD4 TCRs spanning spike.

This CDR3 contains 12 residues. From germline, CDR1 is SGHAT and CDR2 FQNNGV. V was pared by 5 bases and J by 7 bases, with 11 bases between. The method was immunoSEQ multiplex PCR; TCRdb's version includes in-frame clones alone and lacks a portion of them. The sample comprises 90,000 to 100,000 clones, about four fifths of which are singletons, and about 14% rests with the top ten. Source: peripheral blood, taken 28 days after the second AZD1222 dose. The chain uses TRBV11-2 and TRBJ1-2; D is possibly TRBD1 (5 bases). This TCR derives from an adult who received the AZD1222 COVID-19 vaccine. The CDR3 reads CASSEGRAGYTF. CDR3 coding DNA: TGTGCCAGCAGCGAGGGCAGGGCTGGCTACACCTTC.